The 27 T cell receptor beta chains listed next were all sequenced from one sample in a study of blood T cell repertoires in COVID-19. Profiling relied on immunoSEQ multiplex PCR, and the TCRdb table lists in-frame clones only, not all of them. The table records some 46,000 clones, around 86% of them present only once. Material for sequencing was peripheral blood. The receptors were gathered from a man in his 60s with active COVID-19.

This chain connects TRBV27 to TRBJ2-3, with 9 bases that match TRBD2. CDR1 MNHEY and CDR2 SMNVEV come from the germline V gene (reference sequence). CDR3 length: 18 residues. J was trimmed by 3 bases and V by 3 bases; bases with no gene match: 13. The CDR3, as DNA: TGTGCCAGCAGTTTCGGGACTAGCCCTCAGCTTGGGACAGATACGCAGTATTTT. Translating gives CASSFGTSPQLGTDTQYF.

The chain is built from TRBV5-1 and TRBJ1-2; D is ambiguous. The V gene's germline CDR1 is SGHRS and CDR2 YFSETQ. The CDR3 covers 13 residues. V dropped 0 bases and J dropped 4 bases, with 7 bases sitting between them. The CDR3, as DNA: TGCGCCAGCAGCTTGGACCTAAGCTATGGCTACACCTTC. Its protein product is CASSLDLSYGYTF. Drawing the rest from reference TRBV5-1 and TRBJ1-2, the complete variable domain is KAGVTQTPRYLIKTRGQQVTLSCSPISGHRSVSWYQQTPGQGLQFLFEYFSETQRNKGNFPGRFSGRQFSNSRSEMNVSTLELGDSALYLCASSLDLSYGYTFGSGTRLTVV.

This rearrangement joins TRBV5-5 to TRBJ2-6; maybe TRBD1 (6 bases). The V gene lost 4 bases and the J gene lost 1 base, with 15 bases spanning the gap. Germline CDR1 and CDR2: SGHKS and YYEKEE (reference sequence). CDR3 length equals 17 residues. Here the CDR3 DNA reads TGTGCCAGCAGCCGCCCGAATACAGGGTCTGGGGCCAACGTCCTGACTTTC. Protein product: CASSRPNTGSGANVLTF. The entire variable domain, with the rest obtained from reference TRBV5-5 and TRBJ2-6, is as follows: DAGVTQSPTHLIKTRGQQVTLRCSPISGHKSVSWYQQVLGQGPQFIFQYYEKEERGRGNFPDRFSARQFPNYSSELNVNALLLGDSALYLCASSRPNTGSGANVLTFGAGSRLTVL.

V is TRBV24-1 and J is TRBJ1-1; D gene ambiguous. With 4 bases removed from V and 2 bases from J, the gap between germline ends came to 7 bases. The CDR3 spans 13 residues. Germline V gene lookup returns CDR1 KGHDR and CDR2 SFDVKD. The CDR3 DNA reads as TGTGCCACCAGTGAGCCAGGAAACACTGAAGCTTTCTTT. As protein: CATSEPGNTEAFF.

V and J are TRBV7-6 and TRBJ2-7; TRBD2 aligns across 7 bases. Trimming removed 1 base from V and 3 bases from J; junction bases left unmatched: 6. The CDR3 is 15 amino acids. The germline CDR1 and CDR2 sequences are SGHVS and FNYEAQ. This chain's CDR3 is CASSLESGILYEQYF. CDR3 nucleotide sequence: TGTGCCAGCAGCTTAGAAAGCGGGATCCTCTACGAGCAGTACTTC.

This sequence joins TRBV7-2 and TRBJ2-2; TRBD1 matches 8 bases. The trim removed 5 bases at V and 7 bases at J, leaving 12 bases unmatched. This CDR3 contains 16 residues. Germline V CDR1 and CDR2: SGHTA, FQGNSA. CDR3 nucleotides: TGTGCCAGCAGCGTAGACAGGGGCCGCGCCGGCGGGGAGCTGTTTTTT. Amino acids: CASSVDRGRAGGELFF.

V and J are TRBV7-3 and TRBJ1-1, with D tentatively TRBD1 (5 bases). CDR1 is SGHTA and CDR2 is FQGTGA in the germline V gene. This CDR3 is 13 amino acids long. Trimming shortened V by 6 bases and J by 5 bases, and 13 bases separated the two germline ends. CDR3 in DNA: TGTGCCAGCAGGCAAGGGGTGGGGACTGAAGCTTTCTTT. This translates into CASRQGVGTEAFF.

The chain joins TRBV10-3 to TRBJ2-7, with 7 positions matching TRBD1. CDR1 and CDR2 (germline): ENHRY, SYGVKD. The length of the CDR3 is 14 residues. V lost 3 bases to trimming and J lost 3 bases; unmatched junction nucleotides: 5. The chain's CDR3 is CAISERGPDYEQYF. The CDR3 DNA reads TGTGCCATCAGTGAAAGGGGGCCAGACTACGAGCAGTACTTC.

J is TRBJ1-1 and V is TRBV7-8, with 7 bases matching TRBD1. The germline V gene has CDR1 SGHVS and CDR2 FQNEAQ. The junction had 3 bases not matched to a gene; V was cut back by 3 bases and J by 5 bases. This CDR3 contains 13 residues. CDR3 loop: CASSFQGGTEAFF. DNA of the CDR3: TGTGCCAGCAGCTTTCAGGGGGGAACTGAAGCTTTCTTT. Full variable domain (rest looked up from reference TRBV7-8 and TRBJ1-1): GAGVSQSPRYKVAKRGQDVALRCDPISGHVSLFWYQQALGQGPEFLTYFQNEAQLDKSGLPSDRFFAERPEGSVSTLKIQRTQQEDSAVYLCASSFQGGTEAFFGQGTRLTVV.

The count of this clone is one. The gene calls are TRBV5-1 and TRBJ1-5, with TRBD1 identical over 7 bases. Germline V gene data show CDR1 as SGHRS and CDR2 as YFSETQ. The CDR3 loop spans 16 amino acids. Unmatched junction bases numbered 8, after V lost 5 bases and J lost 0 bases. The DNA of the CDR3 is TGCGCCAGCAGACACCCGACAGGGAATAGCAATCAGCCCCAGCATTTT. This sequence encodes CASRHPTGNSNQPQHF.

This clone was seen only once. The rearrangement joins TRBV28 to TRBJ2-7; D is undetermined. V dropped 5 bases and J dropped 12 bases, with 14 bases sitting between them. Germline V gene data show CDR1 as MDHEN and CDR2 as SYDVKM. This CDR3 has 11 amino acids. Written as DNA, the CDR3 is TGTGCCAGCAGTACCTCCCGGGTTAGGTACTTC. As protein: CASSTSRVRYF. The whole variable domain, filled in from reference TRBV28 and TRBJ2-7, reads DVKVTQSSRYLVKRTGEKVFLECVQDMDHENMFWYRQDPGLGLRLIYFSYDVKMKEKGDIPEGYSVSREKKERFSLILESASTNQTSMYLCASSTSRVRYFGPGTRLTVT.

The chain joins TRBV24-1 to TRBJ1-2; 10 bases fit TRBD1. This CDR3 comprises 15 residues. V lost 4 bases, J lost 8 bases, and 9 bases stayed unmatched. Per the germline V gene, CDR1 is KGHDR and CDR2 is SFDVKD. The CDR3 spells CATSDVNTDRGGYTF. For the CDR3, the DNA is TGTGCCACCAGTGACGTAAACACGGACAGGGGGGGCTACACCTTC.

In its sample, this clone was seen once. The J gene is TRBJ2-7, the V gene TRBV6-6, with TRBD1 matching over 11 bases. CDR1 is MNHNY and CDR2 is SVGAGI in the germline V gene (reference sequence). V lost 2 bases to trimming and J lost 4 bases; unmatched junction nucleotides: 7. The CDR3 consists of 16 residues. In nucleotides, the CDR3 is TGTGCCAGCAGTTACCCGAGGACAGGGGGCGGGTACGAGCAGTACTTC. Protein: CASSYPRTGGGYEQYF.

J is TRBJ2-6 and V is TRBV2; 7 bases are shared with TRBD1. The CDR3 covers 17 residues. CDR1 SNHLY and CDR2 FYNNEI come from the germline V gene. The ends lost 6 bases at V and 0 bases at J; junction bases unmatched: 8. The CDR3 DNA follows: TGTGCCAGCAGAACAGGGGCGACGCCCTCTGGGGCCAACGTCCTGACTTTC. Its translation: CASRTGATPSGANVLTF.

The V call is TRBV6-5, the J call TRBJ2-2; 7 bases are a match to TRBD1. The CDR3 is 15 amino acids. V lost 5 bases to trimming and J lost 4 bases; unmatched junction nucleotides: 7. Germline-derived CDR1 and CDR2 are MNHEY and SVGAGI. The CDR3 loop is CASSPTTGVTGELFF. The DNA of the CDR3 is TGTGCCAGCAGTCCTACCACAGGGGTCACCGGGGAGCTGTTTTTT.

Regarding this clone: Other DNA variants within this sample encode the same CDR3. V gene TRBV3-1 (or the pseudogene TRBV3-2) combines with J gene TRBJ2-3, with 7 bases lining up with TRBD2. The CDR3 is 12 amino acids. Trimming took 1 base from V and 9 from J; bases not matched to a gene: 1. CDR1 LGHDT and CDR2 YNNKEL come from the germline V gene (reference sequence). CDR3 sequence reads: CASSQGAGTQYF. For the CDR3, the DNA is TGTGCCAGCAGCCAAGGAGCGGGGACGCAGTATTTT.

This clone was counted between two and nine times. The chain uses TRBV19 and TRBJ2-7; a weak D match, TRBD2 (6 bases). V shed 5 bases and J shed 2 bases, with 16 bases lying between them. Germline V gene data show CDR1 as LNHDA and CDR2 as SQIVND (reference sequence). The CDR3 is made up of 15 amino acids. CDR3 sequence reads: CASSEHGGNPYEQYF. The CDR3 DNA reads TGTGCCAGTAGTGAACACGGAGGGAACCCCTACGAGCAGTACTTC.

As to this clone: Mismatch with germline at one junction end may stem from a read error. V is TRBV28 and J is TRBJ1-2; D is unclear. This CDR3 is 13 amino acids long. Germline CDR1 and CDR2: MDHEN and SYDVKM. The CDR3 is CASSLLLPPGFVF. The CDR3 nucleotides read TGTGCCAGCAGCCTACTACTCCCGCCCGGGTTCGTCTTC.

This rearrangement joins TRBV28 to TRBJ1-6; D call uncertain. This CDR3 has 14 residues. Germline assignment: CDR1 MDHEN and CDR2 SYDVKM. Trimming removed 8 bases at V and 6 bases at J, with 14 bases between. CDR3 in DNA: TGTGCCAGCCAATATAAACACATTAATTCACCCCTCCACTTT. It translates to CASQYKHINSPLHF.

The chain recombines TRBV7-8 with TRBJ2-3; 16 nucleotides agree with TRBD2. V lost 3 bases and J lost 0; bases outside the gene matches: 6. The CDR3 runs 19 residues. The V gene's germline CDR1 is SGHVS and CDR2 FQNEAQ. Written as DNA, the CDR3 is TGTGCCAGCAGCTTCCCGGGACTAGCGGGAGGGGGAAGCACAGATACGCAGTATTTT. It is translated as CASSFPGLAGGGSTDTQYF.

This clone appeared once. The chain employs TRBV10-3 and TRBJ2-1; TRBD1 matches 9 bases. Trimming at V came to 2 bases and at J to 5 bases, leaving 7 bases not matched to a gene. The germline CDR1 and CDR2 sequences are ENHRY and SYGVKD. The CDR3 is made up of 16 amino acids. The CDR3 sequence: CAISEPGQGKDNEQFF. The CDR3, as DNA: TGTGCCATCAGTGAGCCGGGACAGGGTAAGGACAATGAGCAGTTCTTC.

The chain couples TRBV3-1 (or the pseudogene TRBV3-2) to TRBJ2-1, with 10 bases aligning to TRBD2. The V and J ends lost 1 base and 6 bases, in that order; junction bases with no gene match: 12. Germline V lookup: CDR1 LGHDT, CDR2 YNNKEL (reference sequence). CDR3 length: 18 residues. The CDR3 loop reads CASSQGRLAGPLANEQFF. The CDR3 region has the DNA TGTGCCAGCAGCCAAGGGCGACTAGCGGGCCCCTTGGCCAATGAGCAGTTCTTC.

V usage is TRBV18 and J usage is TRBJ1-3; a possible D gene is TRBD1 (6 bases). Germline CDR1 and CDR2: KGHSH and LQKENI. The CDR3 covers 12 residues. V shed 2 bases and J shed 8 bases, with 7 bases lying between them. DNA of the CDR3: TGTGCCAGCTCACCAGGGGGCGACACCATATATTTT. Amino acid sequence: CASSPGGDTIYF.

The rearrangement links TRBV6-5 to TRBJ1-5; possible D gene TRBD1, 6 bases. The CDR3 sequence is 15 residues long. Germline V gene sequence: CDR1 MNHEY, CDR2 SVGAGI. The germline V and J ends were trimmed by 5 bases and 2 bases, with 13 bases remaining between them. The CDR3 coding sequence is TGTGCCAGCAGTACAATCAGGGGAGGCAATCAGCCCCAGCATTTT. The encoded protein is CASSTIRGGNQPQHF.

In its sample, this clone was seen once. The chain employs TRBV28 and TRBJ1-2; the match to TRBD1 covers 7 bases. CDR3 length equals 12 residues. The germline CDR1 and CDR2 sequences are MDHEN and SYDVKM. The V gene end was trimmed by 7 bases and the J gene end by 5 bases; junction bases not matched to a gene: 4. This chain's CDR3 is CASTDRMYGYTF. The CDR3, as DNA: TGTGCCAGCACGGACAGGATGTATGGCTACACCTTC.

This sequence joins TRBV7-6 and TRBJ2-7; 11 bases agree with TRBD2. This CDR3 spans 16 amino acids. The germline V gene has CDR1 SGHVS and CDR2 FNYEAQ. Unmatched junction bases numbered 6, after V lost 5 bases and J lost 0 bases. The CDR3 DNA follows: TGTGCCAGCAGCCCAGCGGGACTAGCGGCCTCCTACGAGCAGTACTTC. Its protein product is CASSPAGLAASYEQYF.

V is TRBV12-3 or TRBV12-4 and J is TRBJ2-7, with no clear D. V lost 5 bases and J lost 6, with 11 bases in between. The CDR3 extends over 12 amino acids. CDR3 sequence (DNA): TGTGCCAGCAGTCCCTTTGGGCGCGAGCAGTACTTC. This gives the protein CASSPFGREQYF.